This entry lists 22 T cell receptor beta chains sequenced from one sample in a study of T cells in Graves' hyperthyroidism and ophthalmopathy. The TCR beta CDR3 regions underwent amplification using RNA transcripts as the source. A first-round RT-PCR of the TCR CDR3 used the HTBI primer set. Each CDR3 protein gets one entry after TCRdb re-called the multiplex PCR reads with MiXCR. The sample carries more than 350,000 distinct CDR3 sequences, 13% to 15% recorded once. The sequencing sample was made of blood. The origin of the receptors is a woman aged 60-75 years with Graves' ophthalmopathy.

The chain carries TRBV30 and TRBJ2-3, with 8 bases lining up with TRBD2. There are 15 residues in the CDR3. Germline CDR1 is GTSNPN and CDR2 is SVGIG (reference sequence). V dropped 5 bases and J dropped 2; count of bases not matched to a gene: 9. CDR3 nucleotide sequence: TGTGCCTGGGTGAAGCGGGAGTGGGCCACAGATACGCAGTATTTT. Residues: CAWVKREWATDTQYF.

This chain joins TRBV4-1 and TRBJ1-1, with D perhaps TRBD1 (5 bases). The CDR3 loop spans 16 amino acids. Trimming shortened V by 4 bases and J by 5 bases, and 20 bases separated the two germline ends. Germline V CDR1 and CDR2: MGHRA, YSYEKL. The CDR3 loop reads CASSRGSGSAETEAFF. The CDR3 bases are TGCGCCAGCAGCCGGGGATCAGGGTCCGCGGAGACTGAAGCTTTCTTT.

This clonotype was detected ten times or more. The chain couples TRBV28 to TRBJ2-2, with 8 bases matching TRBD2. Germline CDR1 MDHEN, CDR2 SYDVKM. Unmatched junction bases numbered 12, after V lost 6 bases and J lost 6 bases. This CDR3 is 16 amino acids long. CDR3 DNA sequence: TGTGCCAGCAGCCCTGGAGGGACTAGATCGGCCGGGGAGCTGTTTTTT. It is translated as CASSPGGTRSAGELFF.

CDR3 nucleotides: TGTGCCAGTAGTCCCACAGGGGCCCGCATGAACACTGAAGCTTTCTTT. Protein: CASSPTGARMNTEAFF. V gene TRBV19 combines with J gene TRBJ1-1, with 7 bases fitting TRBD1. After removal of 5 bases from V and 0 bases from J, the junction contained 9 bases not matched to a gene. Germline V lookup: CDR1 LNHDA, CDR2 SQIVND (reference sequence). CDR3 length: 16 amino acids.

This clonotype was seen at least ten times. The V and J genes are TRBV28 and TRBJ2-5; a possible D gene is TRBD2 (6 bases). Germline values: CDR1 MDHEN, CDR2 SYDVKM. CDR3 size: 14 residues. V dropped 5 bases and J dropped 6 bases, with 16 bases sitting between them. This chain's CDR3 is CASSEGAGMKTQYF. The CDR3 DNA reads TGTGCCAGCAGTGAAGGGGCGGGAATGAAGACCCAGTACTTC.

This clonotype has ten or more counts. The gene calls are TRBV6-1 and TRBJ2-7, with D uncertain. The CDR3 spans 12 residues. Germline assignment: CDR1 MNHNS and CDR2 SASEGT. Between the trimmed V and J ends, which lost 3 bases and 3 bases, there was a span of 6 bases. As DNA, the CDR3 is TGTGCCAGCAGTGATACGATCTACGAGCAGTACTTC. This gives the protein CASSDTIYEQYF.

The CDR3 sequence is CASSQVSGQLPQYF. In DNA form, the CDR3 reads TGCGCCAGCAGCCAAGTATCGGGACAGCTGCCTCAGTACTTC. The V gene is TRBV4-1, the J gene TRBJ2-5, with 7 bases fitting TRBD1. This CDR3 spans 14 amino acids. Germline trimming cut 1 base from V and 11 bases from J; bases unmatched to any gene: 10. Looked up from germline, CDR1 is MGHRA and CDR2 is YSYEKL.

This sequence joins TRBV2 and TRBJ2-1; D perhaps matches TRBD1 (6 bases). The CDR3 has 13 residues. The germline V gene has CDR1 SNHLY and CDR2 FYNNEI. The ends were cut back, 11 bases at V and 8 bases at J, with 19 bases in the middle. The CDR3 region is CAANRGKIDEQFF. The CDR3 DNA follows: TGTGCCGCCAATAGGGGGAAGATAGATGAGCAGTTCTTC.

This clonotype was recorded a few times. CDR3 sequence: CASRPASSGSHEQYF. The CDR3 bases are TGTGCCAGCAGGCCCGCATCTAGCGGGAGCCACGAGCAGTACTTC. This sequence joins TRBV2 and TRBJ2-7; 10 bases align to TRBD2. J lost 5 bases, V lost 6 bases, and 10 bases had no gene match. The germline CDR1 and CDR2 sequences are SNHLY and FYNNEI. CDR3 length: 15 residues.

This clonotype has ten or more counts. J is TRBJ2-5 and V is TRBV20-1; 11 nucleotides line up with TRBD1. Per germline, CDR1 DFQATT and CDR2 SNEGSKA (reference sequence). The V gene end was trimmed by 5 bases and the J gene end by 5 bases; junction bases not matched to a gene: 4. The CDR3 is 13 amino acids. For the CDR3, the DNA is TGCAGTGCTTGGACAGGGGGCGAGGAGACCCAGTACTTC. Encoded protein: CSAWTGGEETQYF.

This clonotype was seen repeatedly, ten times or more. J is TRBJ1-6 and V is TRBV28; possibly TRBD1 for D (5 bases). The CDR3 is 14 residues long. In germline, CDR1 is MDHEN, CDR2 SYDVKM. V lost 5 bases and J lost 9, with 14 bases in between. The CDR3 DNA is TGTGCCAGCAGTACTACAGGCAACGGTTCACCCCTCCACTTT. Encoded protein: CASSTTGNGSPLHF.

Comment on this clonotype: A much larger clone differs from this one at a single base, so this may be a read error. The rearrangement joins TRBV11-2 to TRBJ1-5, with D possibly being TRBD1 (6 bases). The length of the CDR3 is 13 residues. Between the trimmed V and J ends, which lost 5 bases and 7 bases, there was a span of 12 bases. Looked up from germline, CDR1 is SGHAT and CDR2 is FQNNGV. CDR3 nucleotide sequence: TGTGCCAGCAGCATAGGTCAGGGGCAGCCCCAGCATTTT. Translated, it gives CASSIGQGQPQHF.

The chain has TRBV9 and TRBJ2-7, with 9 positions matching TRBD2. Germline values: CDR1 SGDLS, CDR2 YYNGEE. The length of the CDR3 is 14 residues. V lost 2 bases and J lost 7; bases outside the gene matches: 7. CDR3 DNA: TGTGCCAGCAGCGTGAATAGCGGGAGATTTGAGCAGTACTTC. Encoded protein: CASSVNSGRFEQYF.

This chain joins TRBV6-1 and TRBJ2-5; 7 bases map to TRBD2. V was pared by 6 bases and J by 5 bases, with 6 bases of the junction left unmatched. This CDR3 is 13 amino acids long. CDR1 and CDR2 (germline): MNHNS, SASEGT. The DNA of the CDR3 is TGTGCCAGCAGCTGGACTAGGAGGGAGACCCAGTACTTC. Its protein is CASSWTRRETQYF.

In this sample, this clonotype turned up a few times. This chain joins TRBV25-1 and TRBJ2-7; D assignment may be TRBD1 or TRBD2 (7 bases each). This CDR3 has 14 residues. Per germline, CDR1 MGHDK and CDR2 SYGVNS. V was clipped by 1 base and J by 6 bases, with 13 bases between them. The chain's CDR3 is CASSEFGRGGEQYF. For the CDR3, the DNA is TGTGCCAGCAGTGAATTCGGCAGGGGGGGCGAGCAGTACTTC.

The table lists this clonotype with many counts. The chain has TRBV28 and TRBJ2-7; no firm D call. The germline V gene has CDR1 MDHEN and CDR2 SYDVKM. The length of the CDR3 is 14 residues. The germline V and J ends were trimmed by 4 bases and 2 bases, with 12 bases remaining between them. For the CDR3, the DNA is TGTGCCAGCAGTTCGGGTCTCCAGCCCTACGAGCAGTACTTC. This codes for CASSSGLQPYEQYF.

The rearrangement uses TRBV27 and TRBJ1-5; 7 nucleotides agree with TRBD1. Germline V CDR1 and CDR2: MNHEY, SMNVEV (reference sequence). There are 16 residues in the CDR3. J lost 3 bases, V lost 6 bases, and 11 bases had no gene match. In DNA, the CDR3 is TGTGCCAGCAGGGAGAGCAGGGGGGGGGACAATCAGCCCCAGCATTTT. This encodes CASRESRGGDNQPQHF.

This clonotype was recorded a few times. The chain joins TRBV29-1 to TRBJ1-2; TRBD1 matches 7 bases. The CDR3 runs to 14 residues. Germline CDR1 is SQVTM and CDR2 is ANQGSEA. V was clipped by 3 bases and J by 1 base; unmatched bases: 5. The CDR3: CSVEPRQGNYGYTF. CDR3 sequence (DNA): TGCAGCGTTGAGCCCAGACAGGGTAACTATGGCTACACCTTC. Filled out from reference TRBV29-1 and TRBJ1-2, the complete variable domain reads SAVISQKPSRDICQRGTSLTIQCQVDSQVTMMFWYRQQPGQSLTLIATANQGSEATYESGFVIDKFPISRPNLTFSTLTVSNMSPEDSSIYLCSVEPRQGNYGYTFGSGTRLTVV.

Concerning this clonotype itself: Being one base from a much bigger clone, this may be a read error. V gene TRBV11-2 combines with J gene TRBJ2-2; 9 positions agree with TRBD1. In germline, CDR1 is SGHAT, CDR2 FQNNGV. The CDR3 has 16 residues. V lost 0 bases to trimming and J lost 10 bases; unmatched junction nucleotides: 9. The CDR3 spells CASSLDTDRGAEELFF. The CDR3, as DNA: TGTGCCAGCAGCTTAGACACCGACAGGGGGGCCGAGGAGCTGTTTTTT.

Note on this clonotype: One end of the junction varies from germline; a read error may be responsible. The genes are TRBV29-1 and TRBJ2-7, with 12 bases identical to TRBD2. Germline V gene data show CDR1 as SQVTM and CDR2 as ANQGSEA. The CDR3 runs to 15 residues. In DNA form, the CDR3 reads TGCGGCGTTGAAGACGGACTAGCGGGATCCTACGAGCAGTACTTC. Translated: CGVEDGLAGSYEQYF.

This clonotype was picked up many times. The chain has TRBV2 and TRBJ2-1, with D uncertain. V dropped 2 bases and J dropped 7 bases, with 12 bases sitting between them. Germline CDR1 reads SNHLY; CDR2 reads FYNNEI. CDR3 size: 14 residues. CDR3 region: CASSESAVQNEQFF. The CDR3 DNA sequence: TGTGCCAGCAGTGAATCTGCAGTCCAGAATGAGCAGTTCTTC.

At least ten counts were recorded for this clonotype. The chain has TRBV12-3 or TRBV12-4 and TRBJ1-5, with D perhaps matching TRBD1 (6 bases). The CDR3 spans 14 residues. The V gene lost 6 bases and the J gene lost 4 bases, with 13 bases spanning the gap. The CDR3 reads CASRTTTGNQPQHF. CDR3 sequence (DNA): TGTGCCAGCAGAACGACCACAGGGAATCAGCCCCAGCATTTT.